The 11 T cell receptor beta chains in this list originate from one sample, sequenced in a study of blood T cells in healthy people across ages. A second PCR of 7 to 11 cycles used a sample-barcoded 5' primer and a J-beta primer mix. Using its own MiXCR run on the 5' RACE reads, TCRdb lists one record per CDR3 protein. Of 750,000 to 950,000 distinct CDR3 sequences in the sample, about 53% were seen once. Sequenced input: blood. The receptor set was obtained from a man of 80 years or more in good health.

This clonotype was seen only a few times. This chain joins TRBV24-1 and TRBJ2-3; unclear D gene. The CDR3 length is 12 residues. V was cut by 5 bases and J by 14 bases, with 16 bases left in between. Germline values: CDR1 KGHDR, CDR2 SFDVKD. CDR3 DNA: TGTGCCACCAGTGTTGGGGAAGGATACGCGTATTTT. This translates into CATSVGEGYAYF.

V and J are TRBV12-3 or TRBV12-4 and TRBJ2-4; D might be TRBD1 or TRBD2, each matching 5 bases. Trimming stripped 10 bases from V and 3 bases from J, with 13 bases between. The CDR3 contains 13 residues. In DNA, the CDR3 is TGTGCCACCGAGGGGAGCGGCAAAAACATTCAGTACTTC. Its translation is CATEGSGKNIQYF.

This clonotype was seen only a few times. This chain uses TRBV20-1 with TRBJ1-1; D is undetermined. The V gene's germline CDR1 is DFQATT and CDR2 SNEGSKA (reference sequence). Trimming left V 3 bases short and J 8 bases short, with 16 bases between. The CDR3 has 13 amino acids. CDR3 DNA sequence: TGCAGTGCTAGGGCTTTTTTAGGGAACGAAGCTTTCTTT. This gives the protein CSARAFLGNEAFF.

The V gene is TRBV3-1, the J gene TRBJ2-1, with no clear D. Germline loops: CDR1 LGHDT, CDR2 YNNKEL (reference sequence). There are 13 residues in the CDR3. V shed 0 bases and J shed 10 bases, with 10 bases lying between them. CDR3 region: CASSQDLGKEQFF. The CDR3 DNA reads as TGTGCCAGCAGCCAAGATTTGGGAAAAGAGCAGTTCTTC.

This clonotype was detected a few times. The V and J genes are TRBV4-1 and TRBJ2-1; TRBD2 agrees at 9 bases. This CDR3 is 17 amino acids long. Trimming took 3 bases from V and 4 from J; bases not matched to a gene: 10. Germline values: CDR1 MGHRA, CDR2 YSYEKL. For the CDR3, the DNA is TGCGCCAGCAGCCACCCTCCTAGGACTAGCGCGTACAATGAGCAGTTCTTC. Protein product: CASSHPPRTSAYNEQFF.

The CDR3 DNA sequence: TGTGCCAGCAGCTTAGCGGAGGGGCGAGGCTACACCTTC. This encodes CASSLAEGRGYTF. V gene TRBV7-2 combines with J gene TRBJ1-2, with TRBD1 as a possible D gene (5 bases). This CDR3 is 13 amino acids long. Germline V gene lookup returns CDR1 SGHTA and CDR2 FQGNSA. Trimming left V 0 bases short and J 8 bases short, with 10 bases between.

CDR3 in DNA: TGCGCCAGCAGCTTGGTGGGAGACCGGACAGATACGCAGTATTTT. This gives the protein CASSLVGDRTDTQYF. The chain employs TRBV5-1 and TRBJ2-3; D might be TRBD2 (5 bases). The length of the CDR3 is 15 residues. The V end lost 0 bases, the J end lost 3 bases, and 11 bases lay between the germline ends. The germline V gene encodes CDR1 SGHRS and CDR2 YFSETQ.

This clonotype turned up a few times. V gene TRBV4-2 combines with J gene TRBJ2-1; TRBD2 aligns across 12 bases. This CDR3 has 18 residues. V gave up 3 bases and J gave up 9 bases; unmatched junction bases: 15. Germline loops: CDR1 LGHNA, CDR2 YNFKEQ. The CDR3 loop is CASSQESHTSGGIPEQFF. Here the CDR3 DNA reads TGTGCCAGCAGCCAGGAGAGCCACACTAGCGGGGGGATCCCTGAGCAGTTCTTC.

The chain is built from TRBV20-1 and TRBJ1-1, with TRBD1 matching 7 bases. This CDR3 has 12 residues. CDR1 and CDR2 from the germline V gene are DFQATT and SNEGSKA (reference sequence). V was pared by 7 bases and J by 5 bases, with 7 bases of the junction left unmatched. The CDR3 sequence: CSVRDSLTEAFF. In DNA form, the CDR3 reads TGCAGTGTTAGGGACAGCCTTACTGAAGCTTTCTTT.

The chain has TRBV2 and TRBJ2-1, with D perhaps assigned TRBD1 or TRBD2 (5 bases each). The V gene's germline CDR1 is SNHLY and CDR2 FYNNEI. CDR3 length equals 16 residues. The V and J ends lost 3 bases and 10 bases respectively, with 22 bases between them. The chain's CDR3 is CASSDSYWGSWEEQFF. The DNA of the CDR3 is TGTGCCAGCAGTGACAGCTACTGGGGGTCTTGGGAAGAGCAGTTCTTC.

This clonotype was observed a few times. This sequence joins TRBV7-2 and TRBJ2-5; D uncertain. CDR3 length: 13 amino acids. Germline CDR1 and CDR2: SGHTA and FQGNSA. Trimming pared 2 bases from V and 5 bases from J, leaving 9 bases between. CDR3: CASSLISSETQYF. The CDR3 DNA is TGTGCCAGCAGCTTAATATCTTCGGAGACCCAGTACTTC.